Below are 20 T cell receptor beta chains sequenced from a single sample in a study of PD-1 blockade in classical Hodgkin lymphoma. Regarding time point: cycle 4 day 1 (C4D1), after less than 7 weeks of nivolumab. Following autologous stem cell transplantation, relapse occurred in every patient, and exposure to brentuximab vedotin varied. Profiling relied on immunoSEQ multiplex PCR, and the TCRdb table lists in-frame clones only, not all of them. The table includes some 100,000 clones, around 93% detected once. The sequences come from peripheral blood mononuclear cells (PBMCs), collected before the fourth cycle of nivolumab. Receptors were obtained from a human donor with classical Hodgkin lymphoma.

Only a few counts were recorded for this clone. This chain uses TRBV2 with TRBJ1-2; 7 bases map to TRBD1. The ends lost 4 bases at V and 10 bases at J; junction bases unmatched: 9. Germline V gene data show CDR1 as SNHLY and CDR2 as FYNNEI. The CDR3 consists of 13 residues. The CDR3 DNA reads as TGTGCCAGCAGTGTTGACAGGGAGTTGGACTACACCTTC. Protein sequence: CASSVDRELDYTF.

The chain has TRBV11-2 and TRBJ2-7; D unclear. Germline CDR1 SGHAT, CDR2 FQNNGV. V dropped 4 bases and J dropped 1 base, with 5 bases sitting between them. CDR3 length: 12 amino acids. The CDR3 DNA follows: TGTGCCAGCAGCTCCGAGTCCTACGAGCAGTACTTC. Encoded protein: CASSSESYEQYF.

The chain uses TRBV2 and TRBJ1-1; tentative D call: TRBD1 (5 bases). Between the trimmed V and J ends, which lost 7 bases and 7 bases, there was a span of 16 bases. Germline V gene data show CDR1 as SNHLY and CDR2 as FYNNEI. The CDR3 is 13 residues long. The CDR3 spells CASILRRTNEAFF. The DNA for the CDR3 is TGTGCCAGCATCCTGAGGCGGACAAATGAAGCTTTCTTT.

This clone was counted only a few times. J is TRBJ2-5 and V is TRBV6-5; D may be TRBD1 (6 bases). Germline lookup yields CDR1 MNHEY and CDR2 SVGAGI. Trimming removed 2 bases at V and 5 bases at J, with 18 bases between. This CDR3 contains 16 residues. The chain's CDR3 is CASSYGAGGLVETQYF. The CDR3 DNA reads as TGTGCCAGCAGTTACGGAGCTGGGGGCTTAGTGGAGACCCAGTACTTC.

The V and J genes are TRBV10-3 and TRBJ2-7; D is ambiguous. CDR1 ENHRY and CDR2 SYGVKD come from the germline V gene. V was cut by 3 bases and J by 6 bases, with 12 bases left in between. The CDR3 has 13 amino acids. The CDR3 sequence is CAISEGGFREQYF. Written as DNA, the CDR3 is TGTGCCATCAGTGAAGGTGGATTTCGCGAGCAGTACTTC.

J is TRBJ2-7 and V is TRBV15; TRBD1 matches 11 bases. V lost 5 bases and J lost 7; bases outside the gene matches: 10. Germline-derived CDR1 and CDR2 are LNHNV and YYDKDF (reference sequence). The CDR3 totals 15 residues. CDR3 loop: CATSSSWTGGFEQYF. Here the CDR3 DNA reads TGTGCCACCAGCTCCAGTTGGACAGGGGGCTTTGAGCAGTACTTC.

The rearrangement joins TRBV11-2 to TRBJ2-5; 14 nucleotides match TRBD2. V gave up 5 bases and J gave up 3 bases; unmatched junction bases: 11. CDR1 is SGHAT and CDR2 is FQNNGV in the germline V gene. This CDR3 spans 18 amino acids. CDR3 in DNA: TGTGCCAGCAGCACCCCGGGACTAGCGGGGGAAAAGAAAGAGACCCAGTACTTC. Amino acid sequence: CASSTPGLAGEKKETQYF.

V usage is TRBV5-1 and J usage is TRBJ1-1, with D possibly matching TRBD1 (5 bases). Trimming removed 4 bases at V and 6 bases at J, with 25 bases between. Germline V gives CDR1 SGHRS, CDR2 YFSETQ. This CDR3 is 17 amino acids long. CDR3 DNA sequence: TGCGCCAGCAGCCCTTCCTTTGTCTCCCTAGGGGTTTCTGAAGCTTTCTTT. Its translation: CASSPSFVSLGVSEAFF.

This chain connects TRBV2 to TRBJ2-4; D possibly corresponds to TRBD2 (6 bases). V dropped 7 bases and J dropped 2 bases, with 21 bases sitting between them. CDR1 and CDR2 from the germline V gene are SNHLY and FYNNEI. This CDR3 is 17 amino acids long. This CDR3 is CASTSAGRGVTKNIQYF. DNA of the CDR3: TGTGCCAGCACCTCCGCGGGAAGGGGAGTAACCAAAAACATTCAGTACTTC.

CDR3 DNA sequence: TGTGCCAGCAGTTTGGGGGGCCTTGGAAATGAGCAGTTCTTC. This codes for CASSLGGLGNEQFF. This sequence joins TRBV27 and TRBJ2-1; tentatively, D is TRBD1 or TRBD2 (6 bases each). Germline V gene data show CDR1 as MNHEY and CDR2 as SMNVEV (reference sequence). The CDR3 is made up of 14 amino acids. V was clipped by 3 bases and J by 7 bases, with 13 bases between them.

The V call is TRBV19, the J call TRBJ2-6, with D unresolved. The V gene's germline CDR1 is LNHDA and CDR2 SQIVND (reference sequence). The length of the CDR3 is 12 residues. Between the trimmed V and J ends, which lost 1 base and 6 bases, there was a span of 1 base. The CDR3 nucleotides read TGTGCCAGTAGTATAGTGGCCAACGTCCTGACTTTC. It encodes CASSIVANVLTF.

This clone was seen once. The rearrangement joins TRBV25-1 to TRBJ2-7; D is undetermined. Germline loops: CDR1 MGHDK, CDR2 SYGVNS. CDR3 length: 14 residues. Trimming took 7 bases from V and 4 from J, leaving 17 bases between them. DNA of the CDR3: TGTGCCAGCATTTTTTCGTGTTCCATGTACGAGCAGTACTTC. Residues: CASIFSCSMYEQYF.

The J gene is TRBJ2-3, the V gene TRBV10-3; D gene uncertain. V was trimmed by 0 bases and J by 1 base, leaving 8 bases between them. Germline V CDR1 and CDR2: ENHRY, SYGVKD. This CDR3 is 15 amino acids long. The CDR3 loop is CAISESFGRTDTQYF. The DNA of the CDR3 is TGTGCCATCAGTGAGTCGTTCGGGCGCACAGATACGCAGTATTTT.

The chain recombines TRBV11-2 with TRBJ2-1; perhaps TRBD2 as D (5 bases). CDR1 is SGHAT, CDR2 FQNNGV, per germline. The CDR3 totals 12 residues. V lost 9 bases and J 6 bases, leaving 12 bases between the germline ends. The CDR3 DNA reads as TGTGCCAGTATACGGGGTGGCAATGAGCAGTTCTTC. Encoded protein: CASIRGGNEQFF.

This clone is a singleton in its sample. This chain joins TRBV21-1 and TRBJ1-4. TRBV21-1 is designated a pseudogene. There are 16 residues in the CDR3. As DNA, the CDR3 is TGTGCCAGCAGCAAAGTCCCGAGGGGATCTAATGAAAAACTGTTTTTT. Translating gives CASSKVPRGSNEKLFF.

This chain connects TRBV7-2 to TRBJ1-3, with D unresolved. The CDR3 contains 16 residues. Germline V gene lookup returns CDR1 SGHTA and CDR2 FQGNSA. V was trimmed by 5 bases and J by 4 bases, leaving 18 bases between them. CDR3 amino acids: CASSRSGGEKGNTIYF. The CDR3 DNA reads TGTGCCAGCAGCCGTAGCGGCGGGGAAAAGGGAAACACCATATATTTT.

The rearrangement links TRBV27 to TRBJ2-7; 11 nucleotides agree with TRBD2. The J segment lost 2 bases and the V segment lost 5 bases, leaving 8 bases of the junction unmatched. Germline CDR1 MNHEY, CDR2 SMNVEV (reference sequence). This CDR3 is built from 16 residues. This chain's CDR3 is CASSRHGTSGTYEQYF. CDR3 nucleotide sequence: TGTGCCAGCAGTAGACACGGGACTAGCGGAACCTACGAGCAGTACTTC.

This clone was detected a few times. The V gene is TRBV19, the J gene TRBJ2-7; 9 bases map to TRBD1. With 9 bases clipped from V and 5 bases from J, the junction kept 8 bases outside the gene matches. Germline CDR1 LNHDA, CDR2 SQIVND (reference sequence). The CDR3 spans 13 residues. The CDR3 DNA reads TGTGCCAGCGCGACCGGGACAGGGAACGAGCAGTACTTC. Its translation is CASATGTGNEQYF.

The V gene is TRBV15, the J gene TRBJ2-2; D is unresolved. The CDR3 spans 17 residues. The germline V gene encodes CDR1 LNHNV and CDR2 YYDKDF (reference sequence). V shed 3 bases and J shed 5 bases, with 19 bases lying between them. The CDR3 DNA sequence: TGTGCCACCAGCAGCGGGCGGTTAGGAACCGGGACCGGGGAGCTGTTTTTT. Translation: CATSSGRLGTGTGELFF.

The chain couples TRBV4-1 to TRBJ2-1; D is perhaps TRBD2 (5 bases). The V end lost 0 bases, the J end lost 7 bases, and 13 bases lay between the germline ends. Germline-derived CDR1 and CDR2 are MGHRA and YSYEKL. The CDR3 spans 15 residues. CDR3 amino acids: CASSQDGLAVNEQFF. The CDR3 region has the DNA TGCGCCAGCAGCCAAGATGGGCTAGCTGTAAATGAGCAGTTCTTC.